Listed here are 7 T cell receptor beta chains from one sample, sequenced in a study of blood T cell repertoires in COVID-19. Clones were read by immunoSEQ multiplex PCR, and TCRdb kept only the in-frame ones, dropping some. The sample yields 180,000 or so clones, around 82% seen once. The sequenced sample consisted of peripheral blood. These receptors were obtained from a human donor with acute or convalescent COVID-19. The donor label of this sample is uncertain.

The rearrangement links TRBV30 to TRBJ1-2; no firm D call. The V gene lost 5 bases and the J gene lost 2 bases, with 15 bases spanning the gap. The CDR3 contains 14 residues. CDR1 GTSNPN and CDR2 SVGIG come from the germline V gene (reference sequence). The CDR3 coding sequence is TGTGCCTGGGCCAAAGGGAGGGCGAACTATGGCTACACCTTC. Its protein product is CAWAKGRANYGYTF.

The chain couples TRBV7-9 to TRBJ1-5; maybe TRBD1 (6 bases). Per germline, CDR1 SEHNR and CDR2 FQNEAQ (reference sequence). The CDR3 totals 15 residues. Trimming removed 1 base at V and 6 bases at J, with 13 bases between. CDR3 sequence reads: CASSLDGGPSQPQHF. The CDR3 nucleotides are TGTGCCAGCAGCTTAGACGGGGGGCCCAGTCAGCCCCAGCATTTT. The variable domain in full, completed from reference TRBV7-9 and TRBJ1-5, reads DTGVSQNPRHKITKRGQNVTFRCDPISEHNRLYWYRQTLGQGPEFLTYFQNEAQLEKSRLLSDRFSAERPKGSFSTLEIQRTEQGDSAMYLCASSLDGGPSQPQHFGDGTRLSIL.

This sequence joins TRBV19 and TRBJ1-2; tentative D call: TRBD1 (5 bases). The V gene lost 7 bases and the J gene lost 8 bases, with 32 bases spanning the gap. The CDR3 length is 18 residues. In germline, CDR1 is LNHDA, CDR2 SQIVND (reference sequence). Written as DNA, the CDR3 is TGTGCCAGTACCCATACCTCGGGACTACTTTCCGGCCCCGGAGGCTACACCTTC. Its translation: CASTHTSGLLSGPGGYTF.

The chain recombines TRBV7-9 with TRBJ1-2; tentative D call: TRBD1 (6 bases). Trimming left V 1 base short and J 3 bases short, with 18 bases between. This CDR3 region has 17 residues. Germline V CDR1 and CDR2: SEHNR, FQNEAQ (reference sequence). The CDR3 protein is CASSLESRGGADYGYTF. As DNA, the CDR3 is TGTGCCAGCAGCTTAGAAAGTCGCGGGGGGGCGGACTATGGCTACACCTTC. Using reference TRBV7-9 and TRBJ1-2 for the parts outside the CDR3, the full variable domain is DTGVSQNPRHKITKRGQNVTFRCDPISEHNRLYWYRQTLGQGPEFLTYFQNEAQLEKSRLLSDRFSAERPKGSFSTLEIQRTEQGDSAMYLCASSLESRGGADYGYTFGSGTRLTVV.

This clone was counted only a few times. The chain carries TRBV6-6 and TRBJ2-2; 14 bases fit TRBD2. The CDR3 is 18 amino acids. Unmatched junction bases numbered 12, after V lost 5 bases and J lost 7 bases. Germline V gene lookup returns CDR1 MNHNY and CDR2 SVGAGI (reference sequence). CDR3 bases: TGTGCCAGCAGTCAACGGCGGGGACTAGCGGGAGTTGTCGGGGAGCTGTTTTTT. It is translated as CASSQRRGLAGVVGELFF.

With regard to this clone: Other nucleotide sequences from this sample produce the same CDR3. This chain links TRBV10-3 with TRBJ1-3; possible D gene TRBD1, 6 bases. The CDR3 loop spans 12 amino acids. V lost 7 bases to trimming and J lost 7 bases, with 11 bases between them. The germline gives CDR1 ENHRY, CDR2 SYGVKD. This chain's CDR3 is CAINGQGNTIYF. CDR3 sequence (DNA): TGTGCCATCAATGGGCAGGGGAACACCATATATTTT.

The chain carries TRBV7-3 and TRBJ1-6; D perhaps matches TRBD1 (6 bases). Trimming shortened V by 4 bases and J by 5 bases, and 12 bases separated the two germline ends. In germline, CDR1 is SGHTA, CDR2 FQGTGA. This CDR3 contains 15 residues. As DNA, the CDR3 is TGTGCCAGCAGCTGGAAGGGGGATAATAATTCACCCCTCCACTTT. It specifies CASSWKGDNNSPLHF.